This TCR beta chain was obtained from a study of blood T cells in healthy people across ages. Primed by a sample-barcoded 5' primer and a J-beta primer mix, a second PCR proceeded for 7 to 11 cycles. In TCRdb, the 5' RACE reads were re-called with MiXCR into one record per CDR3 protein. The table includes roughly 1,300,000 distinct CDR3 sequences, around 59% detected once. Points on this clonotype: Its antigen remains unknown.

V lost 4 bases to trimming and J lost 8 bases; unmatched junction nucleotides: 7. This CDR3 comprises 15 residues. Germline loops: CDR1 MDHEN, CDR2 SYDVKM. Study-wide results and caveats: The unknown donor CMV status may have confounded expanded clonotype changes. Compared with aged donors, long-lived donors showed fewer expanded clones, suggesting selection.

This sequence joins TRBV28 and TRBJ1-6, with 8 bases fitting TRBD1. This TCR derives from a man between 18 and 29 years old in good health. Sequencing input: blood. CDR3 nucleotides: TGTGCCAGCAGTTCGGGGGGACAGGCCTATTCACCCCTCCACTTT. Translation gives CASSSGGQAYSPLHF.